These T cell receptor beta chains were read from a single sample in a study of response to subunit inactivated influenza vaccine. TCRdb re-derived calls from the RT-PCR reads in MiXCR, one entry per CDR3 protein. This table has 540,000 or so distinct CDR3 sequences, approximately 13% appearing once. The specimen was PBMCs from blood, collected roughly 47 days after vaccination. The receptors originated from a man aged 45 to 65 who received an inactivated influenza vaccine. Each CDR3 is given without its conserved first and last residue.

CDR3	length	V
SARDPAGGQPQH	12	TRBV20-1
ASSFFFGTGVYEQY	14	TRBV12-3/TRBV12-4
SAKTVTDTQY	10	TRBV20-1
ASSFGSGPNIQY	12	TRBV12-3/TRBV12-4
ASSLGGSNEQF	11	TRBV7-9
ASSEPGAARYEQY	13	TRBV2
ASSYRDTSAIYEQY	14	TRBV5-6
ASSGKNEKLF	10	TRBV6-5
GARGQGIYNEQF	12	TRBV20-1
ASSDNRGINIQY	12	TRBV7-9
AISSDLGSGQPQH	13	TRBV10-3
SARKSEAF	8	TRBV20-1
ASRQPGEPYEQY	12	TRBV5-1
ASSRRVLTTDTQY	13	TRBV18
ASRLTSGPLEGTQY	14	TRBV28
SARGLAGNNEQF	12	TRBV20-1
ASSITRNYEQY	11	TRBV12-3/TRBV12-4
ASSFGGPEQY	10	TRBV12-3/TRBV12-4
ASKPQTSYNEQF	12	TRBV28
ASSQVLSGGSYEQY	14	TRBV4-3
ASSPRDRQNEKLF	13	TRBV4-2
ASSLRQGVSYEQY	13	TRBV3-1
ASRKSETGELF	11	TRBV6-1
ASSPPMGQGAF	11	TRBV18
ASRDSFSYEQY	11	TRBV6-2/TRBV6-3
ASSLGEGEMQF	11	TRBV11-2
ASSDWGGGETQY	12	TRBV25-1
ASSSTGRSSYEQY	13	TRBV6-1
ALTQGSSYNEQF	12	TRBV7-2
ASSVDPGGSYEQY	13	TRBV9
SAPDRRNTGELF	12	TRBV20-1